This T cell receptor (beta chain) derives from a study of T cells in Graves' hyperthyroidism and ophthalmopathy. Trimming pared 3 bases from V and 6 bases from J, leaving 11 bases between. The CDR3 spans 13 residues. Germline V CDR1 and CDR2: SNHLY, FYNNEI. The source material, RNA transcripts, was used to amplify TCR beta CDR3 regions. When the TCR CDR3 underwent first-round RT-PCR, the HTBI primer set was used. TCRdb called the multiplex PCR reads again in MiXCR, with one record for every CDR3 protein. The data contain approximately 480,000 distinct CDR3 sequences, more than 20% of them singletons. A word on this clonotype: The conserved phenylalanine or tryptophan is not found at the CDR3 terminus, so this likely reflects a read error.

Specimen: blood. This TCR was recovered from a man aged 18 to 29 with Graves' hyperthyroidism. The rearrangement links TRBV2 to TRBJ1-1; the D is unclear. As DNA, the CDR3 is TGTGCCAGCAGTGACTTGGTGGAGTCTGAAGCTTTCTCT. This translates into CASSDLVESEAFS.